The rows below give T cell receptor beta chains drawn from one sample of a study of neurological immune-mediated disorders. TCRdb re-derived calls from the 5' RACE reads in MiXCR, one entry per CDR3 protein. The table records approximately 44,000 distinct CDR3 sequences, approximately 6.2% of them present only once. The sequenced material came from CD4+ T cells from blood. The receptors were sampled from a woman aged 18-35 years with multiple sclerosis. Both conserved end residues are part of each CDR3. The order of the fields is J gene, D gene, V gene, clone size, CDR3 DNA, CDR3 protein. D genes are given only for firm matches. Size tells how often a clone was seen (once, few, many) or the class of an expanded clone, and some rows leave it out.

j_gene: TRBJ1-5
d_gene: -
v_gene: TRBV28
abundance: many
CDR3nt: TGTGCCAGCAGTTCGGGACTGGTTAATCAACCCCAGCATTTT
CDR3aa: CASSSGLVNQPQHF

j_gene: TRBJ1-2
d_gene: -
v_gene: TRBV15
abundance: many
CDR3nt: TGTGCCACCAGCAGAGAGTGGGCGAAAAATAACTATGGCTACACCTTC
CDR3aa: CATSREWAKNNYGYTF

j_gene: TRBJ2-2
d_gene: TRBD1
v_gene: TRBV5-1
abundance: many
CDR3nt: TGCGCCAGCAGCTTGGGAGACAGGGTTCTCACCGGGGAGCTGTTTTTT
CDR3aa: CASSLGDRVLTGELFF

j_gene: TRBJ2-3
d_gene: -
v_gene: TRBV5-1
abundance: many
CDR3nt: TGCGCCAGCAGCTTTGACAGTCCTAGCACAGATACGCAGTATTTT
CDR3aa: CASSFDSPSTDTQYF

j_gene: TRBJ1-1
d_gene: TRBD1
v_gene: TRBV29-1
abundance: many
CDR3nt: TGCAGCGTTGGGGGACAGGGGGAAGCTTTCTTT
CDR3aa: CSVGGQGEAFF

j_gene: TRBJ2-7
d_gene: TRBD1
v_gene: TRBV5-1
abundance: many
CDR3nt: TGCGCCAGCAGCTCACAGGGGGACTACGAGCAGTACTTC
CDR3aa: CASSSQGDYEQYF

j_gene: TRBJ2-3
d_gene: -
v_gene: TRBV12-3/TRBV12-4
abundance: many
CDR3nt: TGTGCCAGCAGTTTAATCAGGGGCGGCACAGATACGCAGTATTTT
CDR3aa: CASSLIRGGTDTQYF

j_gene: TRBJ2-1
d_gene: -
v_gene: TRBV29-1
abundance: few
CDR3nt: TGCAGCGTTGAAGATGGGAGGACAGGCAATGAGCAGTTCTTC
CDR3aa: CSVEDGRTGNEQFF

j_gene: TRBJ1-2
d_gene: -
v_gene: TRBV6-2/TRBV6-3
abundance: many
CDR3nt: TGTGCCAGCAGTTACTCAGGCAGAGCTGGCTACACCTTC
CDR3aa: CASSYSGRAGYTF

j_gene: TRBJ1-2
d_gene: -
v_gene: TRBV19
abundance: -
CDR3nt: TGTGCCAGTAGTTGGGGCTATGGCTACACCTTC
CDR3aa: CASSWGYGYTF

j_gene: TRBJ1-2
d_gene: -
v_gene: TRBV12-3/TRBV12-4
abundance: many
CDR3nt: TGTGCCAGCAGTTTTTTGCGGGGAGAAGGCTACACCTTC
CDR3aa: CASSFLRGEGYTF

j_gene: TRBJ1-1
d_gene: TRBD1
v_gene: TRBV10-3
abundance: many
CDR3nt: TGTGCCATCAGGGGGACAGCTGAAGGCACTGAAGCTTTCTTT
CDR3aa: CAIRGTAEGTEAFF

j_gene: TRBJ1-1
d_gene: -
v_gene: TRBV20-1
abundance: many
CDR3nt: TGCAGTGCTAGAGGAGGCCAGGGGCGGGGGGTCGCTGAAGCTTTCTTT
CDR3aa: CSARGGQGRGVAEAFF

j_gene: TRBJ2-2
d_gene: TRBD2
v_gene: TRBV6-1
abundance: many
CDR3nt: TGTGCCAGCAGTGAAGCTCTCCCTAGCGGGGGGATCACCGGGGAGCTGTTTTTT
CDR3aa: CASSEALPSGGITGELFF

j_gene: TRBJ2-1
d_gene: -
v_gene: TRBV9
abundance: many
CDR3nt: TGTGCCAGCAGCGTAGAAGCTTACTCCTACAATGAGCAGTTCTTC
CDR3aa: CASSVEAYSYNEQFF

j_gene: TRBJ1-1
d_gene: -
v_gene: TRBV29-1
abundance: medium-sized
CDR3nt: TGCAGCGGTGGACACTTGAACACTGAAGCTTTCTTT
CDR3aa: CSGGHLNTEAFF

j_gene: TRBJ2-4
d_gene: TRBD2
v_gene: TRBV28
abundance: many
CDR3nt: TGTGCCAGCAGTTTGTCCCCTTATAGCGGGGGGTGGGAAAACATTCAGTACTTC
CDR3aa: CASSLSPYSGGWENIQYF

j_gene: TRBJ1-1
d_gene: TRBD1
v_gene: TRBV6-6
abundance: many
CDR3nt: TGTGCCAGCAGTTACGCGACAGGGGCCTCGAACACTGAAGCTTTCTTT
CDR3aa: CASSYATGASNTEAFF

j_gene: TRBJ1-2
d_gene: TRBD1
v_gene: TRBV29-1
abundance: -
CDR3nt: TGCAGCGTTGAAGATCTCGGGACAGGGAACATAGCTAACTATGGCTACACCTTC
CDR3aa: CSVEDLGTGNIANYGYTF

j_gene: TRBJ1-1
d_gene: TRBD1
v_gene: TRBV7-2
abundance: many
CDR3nt: TGTGCCAGCAGTCGAGGGACAGGGTGGGGCACTGAAGCTTTCTTT
CDR3aa: CASSRGTGWGTEAFF

j_gene: TRBJ2-1
d_gene: -
v_gene: TRBV20-1
abundance: many
CDR3nt: TGCAGTGCTAGCGTATCCACCCATGAGCAGTTCTTC
CDR3aa: CSASVSTHEQFF

j_gene: TRBJ1-4
d_gene: TRBD1
v_gene: TRBV29-1
abundance: many
CDR3nt: TGCAGCGTCGCCGACAGGGGATTGGGTGGACTGTTTTTT
CDR3aa: CSVADRGLGGLFF

j_gene: TRBJ1-2
d_gene: -
v_gene: TRBV20-1
abundance: many
CDR3nt: TGCAGTGCTAGAATCGGGGGCCGGACTTTTAACTATGGCTACACCTTC
CDR3aa: CSARIGGRTFNYGYTF

j_gene: TRBJ2-3
d_gene: -
v_gene: TRBV18
abundance: few
CDR3nt: TGTGCCAGCTCACCGGGACCGACGAGGGTAGATACGCAGTATTTT
CDR3aa: CASSPGPTRVDTQYF

j_gene: TRBJ2-1
d_gene: TRBD1
v_gene: TRBV25-1
abundance: -
CDR3nt: TGTGCCAGCCATAAGGCTGGGACAGGGAATAATGAGCAGTTCTTC
CDR3aa: CASHKAGTGNNEQFF

j_gene: TRBJ1-2
d_gene: -
v_gene: TRBV10-3
abundance: many
CDR3nt: TGTGCCATCAGTGATGGCCAGACCAGGTCTGCTGGCTACACCTTC
CDR3aa: CAISDGQTRSAGYTF

j_gene: TRBJ2-7
d_gene: TRBD1
v_gene: TRBV10-2
abundance: few
CDR3nt: TGCGCCAGCAGTGAGTTACTTGCGACCGGGACAGGGTCAGGGGAGCAGTACTTC
CDR3aa: CASSELLATGTGSGEQYF

j_gene: TRBJ2-2
d_gene: -
v_gene: TRBV2
abundance: many
CDR3nt: TGTGCCAGCAGTGAAAGAGGGGTTGGGGGTACCGGGGAGCTGTTTTTT
CDR3aa: CASSERGVGGTGELFF

j_gene: TRBJ2-1
d_gene: TRBD2
v_gene: TRBV18
abundance: many
CDR3nt: TGTGCCAGCTCACCGCCCCGCGGACTAGCGGGAGGTGGTGAGCAGTTCTTC
CDR3aa: CASSPPRGLAGGGEQFF

j_gene: TRBJ2-2
d_gene: TRBD2
v_gene: TRBV12-3/TRBV12-4
abundance: many
CDR3nt: TGTGCCAGCAGGGGGACTAGCGCCGGGGAGCTGTTTTTT
CDR3aa: CASRGTSAGELFF

j_gene: TRBJ1-1
d_gene: -
v_gene: TRBV20-1
abundance: many
CDR3nt: TGCAGTGCTAGCATGCAGCCGAACACTGAAGCTTTCTTT
CDR3aa: CSASMQPNTEAFF

j_gene: TRBJ1-3
d_gene: -
v_gene: TRBV11-2
abundance: many
CDR3nt: TGTGCCAGCAGCTTAGATAAGGCGGACTCCTCTGGAAACACCATATATTTT
CDR3aa: CASSLDKADSSGNTIYF

j_gene: TRBJ1-1
d_gene: -
v_gene: TRBV7-6
abundance: -
CDR3nt: TGTGCCAGCAGCTTGGCGGGGATCACTGAAGCTTTCTTT
CDR3aa: CASSLAGITEAFF

j_gene: TRBJ2-7
d_gene: -
v_gene: TRBV10-3
abundance: many
CDR3nt: TGTGCCATCAGTGGTCACTTCGAGCAGTACTTC
CDR3aa: CAISGHFEQYF

j_gene: TRBJ2-3
d_gene: TRBD2
v_gene: TRBV7-3
abundance: many
CDR3nt: TGTGCCAGCAGCCCCTCTAGCGGGGGGAGCACAGATACGCAGTATTTT
CDR3aa: CASSPSSGGSTDTQYF

j_gene: TRBJ2-1
d_gene: -
v_gene: TRBV7-2
abundance: many
CDR3nt: TGTGCCAGCAGCCCCCACCTTACAGACTTACGCAATGAGCAGTTCTTC
CDR3aa: CASSPHLTDLRNEQFF

j_gene: TRBJ2-7
d_gene: -
v_gene: TRBV7-2
abundance: many
CDR3nt: TGTGCCAGCAGCTTAAGAACAGGGCCGGGCTACGAGCAGTACTTC
CDR3aa: CASSLRTGPGYEQYF